Listed here is a single T cell receptor (beta chain). All CD8+ T cell subsets were sorted in triplicate at 250,000 to 300,000 cells each. Naive CD8+ T cells showed CD45RO-CCR7+CD27+CD95-. The authors prepared UMI-labeled TRB cDNA libraries by 5' RACE. TCRdb reprocessed the 5' RACE reads and stores each CDR3 protein as one record, lacking DNA. The table lists around 96,000 distinct CDR3 sequences. The data stem from a study of CXCR3-negative and CXCR3-positive naive CD8 T cells. Study as a whole: With about 1.5 +/- 0.3 million reads per library, the TRB reads numbered around 140 million in total.

The sequence came from a human donor in good health. Some clones in this sample may be carry-over from other donors' samples. The sequencing input was naive CXCR3- CD8+ T cells from blood. Subset of the sample: CD45RO-CCR7+CD27+CD95- naive CD8+ T cells lacking CXCR3 (TNR3-).

The CDR3 sequence is CASSLQGPSYSNQPQHF. The rearrangement uses TRBV27 and TRBJ1-5. Germline assignment: CDR1 MNHEY and CDR2 SMNVEV (reference sequence). The CDR3 sequence is 17 residues long.